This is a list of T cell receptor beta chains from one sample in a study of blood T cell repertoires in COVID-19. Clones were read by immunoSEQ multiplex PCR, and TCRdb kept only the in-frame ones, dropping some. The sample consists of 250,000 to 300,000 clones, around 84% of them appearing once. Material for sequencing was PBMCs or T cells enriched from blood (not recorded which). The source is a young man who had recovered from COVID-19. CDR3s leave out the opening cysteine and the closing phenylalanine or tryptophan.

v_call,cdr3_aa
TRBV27,ASSFGTGSYEQY
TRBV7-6,ASSLIGQRNTSNQPQH
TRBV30,AWSENRGLMNTEAF
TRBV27,ASSLTYHEKLF
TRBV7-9,ASSSQGRYYESSYEQY
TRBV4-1,ASSQVPLGTEAF
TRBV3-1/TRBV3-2,ASSPKTSGTYEQY
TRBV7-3,ASSLRYPRLAWGDTQY
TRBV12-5,ASGLADRGSQPQH
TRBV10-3,AISESILTGGLNNEQF
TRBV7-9,ASSSGQLGYT
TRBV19,ASSLGTGVDTQY
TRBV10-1,ATRLAGEGEQF
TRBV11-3,ASSPGLAGDYEQY
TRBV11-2,ASSSFQGPDTQY
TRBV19,ASSIGAGVSYEQY
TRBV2,ASSQDISNTGELF
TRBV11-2,ASSLEGGGELQETQY
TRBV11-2,ASSLAGRGAAGNTIY
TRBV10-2,ASSVQGYEQY
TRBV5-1,ASSLAQGNTEAF
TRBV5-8,ASSAYAGNYNSPLH
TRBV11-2,ASSLRDRGSYEQY
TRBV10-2,ASSEGGRAGSGELF
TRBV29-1,SVGENAGELF
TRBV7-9,ASSFASGGLGETQY
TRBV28,ASSTDTVSYEQY
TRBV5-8,AWGRGAEAF
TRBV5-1,ASSLVEISNTEAF
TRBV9,ASSVLGSGRGQETQY
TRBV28,ASTDNVWIEAF
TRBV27,ASRFRGNQPQH
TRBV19,ASSSTRGYEQY
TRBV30,AWSPDYNEQF
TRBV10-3,AISEQAGTGELF
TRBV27,ASSLKGANYGYT
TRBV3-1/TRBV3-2,ASSPTSGPTDTQY
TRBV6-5,ASNGGDYGYT
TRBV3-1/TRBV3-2,ASSQTQGLNEKLF
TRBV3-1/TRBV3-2,ASSQGGGLGNTGELF
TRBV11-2,ASSLVGDSYEQY
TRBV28,ASSSWRGLQSSYEQY
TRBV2,ASSPRNEQF
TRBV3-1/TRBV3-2,ASSQQGGGTDTQY
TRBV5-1,ASSSLLAGEETQY
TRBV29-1,SVEDPERHSYNEQF
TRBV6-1,ASSEPRSMENQPQH
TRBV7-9,ASSSHRAEAF
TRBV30,AWRRGPVNTEAF
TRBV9,ASSPAGAGDTQY
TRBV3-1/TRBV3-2,ASSQELRQGVGELF
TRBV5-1,ASKWTIDTGELF
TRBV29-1,SVTGQAAPKNTEAF
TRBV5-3,ARSLFRGPRSNQPQH